This T cell receptor beta chain emerged from a study of T-cell memory formation after mild COVID-19 (dated by TCRdb to about 2021). Study-wide context: Most TCR sequence clusters were specific to one of the two donors. In two donors, T-cell clones that expanded and contracted after mild COVID-19 were followed by sequencing TCRalpha and TCRbeta repertoires longitudinally. The cohort comprised two young, previously healthy adult volunteers, one female and one male. The study at large found these results: SARS-CoV-2 specificity of the second-wave clones peaking on day 37 was not confirmed. Only a couple of mild cases were covered in the study, and larger cohorts including severe cases with pre-infection samples were considered necessary. Some responding clones were detected in pre-infection memory, which suggested that pre-existing cross-reactive memory T cells had joined the SARS-CoV-2 response. Contracting CD4+ clones appeared mostly in the CM and EM memory subsets, whereas CD8+ clones were enriched in EMRA. From day 15 to 85, contracting clones showed balanced CD4/CD8 phenotypes, whereas a second wave of clones that expanded from day 15 to 37 leaned towards CD4+.

Ficoll-Paque density gradient centrifugation was the method used to isolate PBMCs. This clonotype was counted only a few times. The specificity of this receptor is unknown. It has no much larger one-base neighbor in the sample; base qualities were not kept. The germline ends are 10 bases apart after V is trimmed by 6 bases and J by 8 bases. Taken from cysteine to phenylalanine, the CDR3 has 12 residues. The kept DNA is CDR3 alone, 36 bases in frame from the first base. Sequencing instrument: Illumina NovaSeq 6000. cDNA libraries for TCRalpha and TCRbeta were prepared by 5'RACE using constant-segment primers, with sample barcodes and unique molecular identifiers added. RNA was extracted from every sample with Trizol reagent. Library amplification was performed in two PCR steps, and a second sample barcode and Illumina TruSeq adapters were introduced in the second step. Sequencing of libraries was performed on an Illumina NovaSeq with 2 x 150 bp paired-end reads. From the authors' description of their analysis: Reads were demultiplexed and collapsed into UMI-guided consensus sequences with migec v1.2.7. Using mixcr v2.1.11, the UMI consensuses were aligned to TRA and TRB V and J templates and assembled into clonotypes. Expanded or contracted clonotypes were those called significant by both edgeR and NoisET, with noise models trained on biological replicates. For edgeR calls, a false discovery rate-adjusted p below 0.01 and a log2 fold-change threshold of 1 were applied. As an exploratory analysis of dynamics, max-normalized trajectories of the 1000 most abundant clonotypes were examined by PCA with hierarchical clustering. Each responding clone was given a CD4 or CD8 phenotype based on the CD4+ and CD8+ repertoires, which had been sequenced separately. TCRdb's own reprocessing of the public reads used fastp at Q25 and MiXCR and kept productive beta chains. Rows matching on CDR3 protein sequence are summarized as one entry with the most common DNA and genes. TCRdb's processing, not the authors', yielded these V and J calls. For this sample there are a few hundred thousand distinct CDR3 sequences; approximately 27% appear just once. Approximately 15% of the sample belongs to the ten largest clones.

The sequenced sample was PBMCs or a T cell subset sorted from them (not recorded which). This receptor was taken from an adult woman who had mild COVID-19 (a few samples of this study predate the infection). The sample titles of this study are shuffled in the database, so cell type and time point are left out; the donor was told from shared clones. This receptor chain uses TRBV12-3 or TRBV12-4 and TRBJ1-4, with the D gene uncertain. The CDR3 reads CASRGPNEKLFF. The bases read TGTGCCAGCAGAGGACCCAACGAAAAACTGTTTTTT.